This TCR beta chain came from a study of blood T cell repertoires in COVID-19. The method was immunoSEQ multiplex PCR; TCRdb's version includes in-frame clones alone and lacks a portion of them. The table includes about 150,000 clones, around 87% detected once. Germline CDR1 and CDR2: SGHNT and YYREEE (reference sequence). V lost 4 bases, J lost 2 bases, and 21 bases lay in between. The CDR3 contains 17 residues. The chain carries TRBV5-4 and TRBJ1-2; no firm D call. Material for sequencing was peripheral blood. The receptor was isolated from a woman aged 55-70 years with active COVID-19. CDR3 loop: CASSGRQTNGSNYGYTF. The DNA for the CDR3 is TGTGCCAGCAGCGGCAGACAAACAAATGGGAGCAACTATGGCTACACCTTC. Supplemented by reference TRBV5-4 and TRBJ1-2, the full variable domain reads ETGVTQSPTHLIKTRGQQVTLRCSSQSGHNTVSWYQQALGQGPQFIFQYYREEENGRGNFPPRFSGLQFPNYSSELNVNALELDDSALYLCASSGRQTNGSNYGYTFGSGTRLTVV.